The 12 T cell receptor beta chains presented below share a single source sample, sequenced in a study of blood T cell repertoires in COVID-19. Produced via immunoSEQ multiplex PCR; TCRdb's table is partial and in-frame only. The sample consists of roughly 140,000 clones, approximately 90% of them appearing once. The sequenced sample was peripheral blood. Receptors were obtained from a woman aged 70-85 years with acute or convalescent COVID-19.

J is TRBJ1-1 and V is TRBV4-1; D remains ambiguous. Germline V gives CDR1 MGHRA, CDR2 YSYEKL. This CDR3 spans 13 amino acids. The V end was cut by 4 bases, the J end by 5 bases, with 11 bases between. The CDR3 DNA reads as TGCGCCAGCAGCCGAGGACCGGGGACTGAAGCTTTCTTT. Its protein product is CASSRGPGTEAFF.

The V and J genes are TRBV9 and TRBJ2-1; 8 positions agree with TRBD2. The CDR3 runs 13 residues. CDR1 SGDLS and CDR2 YYNGEE come from the germline V gene. Losses at the gene ends were 4 bases for V and 9 bases for J; bases not matched to a gene: 6. The CDR3 loop reads CASSSGGAFEQFF. CDR3 coding DNA: TGTGCCAGCAGCTCCGGGGGGGCCTTTGAGCAGTTCTTC.

The chain combines TRBV5-1 with TRBJ2-2; a weak D match, TRBD1 (5 bases). CDR1 SGHRS and CDR2 YFSETQ come from the germline V gene. V was shortened by 1 base and J by 4 bases, with 11 bases between the two germline ends. The CDR3 contains 15 residues. The CDR3 region is CASSLSPGPTGELFF. In DNA form, the CDR3 reads TGCGCCAGCAGCTTGAGTCCAGGGCCCACCGGGGAGCTGTTTTTT.

The chain combines TRBV5-1 with TRBJ2-1; 11 bases align to TRBD2. The J segment lost 8 bases and the V segment lost 0 bases, leaving 7 bases of the junction unmatched. Germline CDR1 and CDR2: SGHRS and YFSETQ. This CDR3 comprises 16 residues. The CDR3 coding sequence is TGCGCCAGCAGCTTGGGTAGCGGGGGGGCCAAATATGAGCAGTTCTTC. This codes for CASSLGSGGAKYEQFF.

The chain couples TRBV28 to TRBJ1-4; D remains ambiguous. The CDR3 covers 16 residues. Germline CDR1 and CDR2: MDHEN and SYDVKM. V lost 5 bases and J lost 4, with 17 bases in between. This CDR3 reads CASSSRKGVINEKLFF. The CDR3, as DNA: TGTGCCAGCAGTAGCCGTAAGGGAGTGATTAATGAAAAACTGTTTTTT.

This clone was seen just once. The chain links TRBV19 to TRBJ1-5, with TRBD1 as a possible D gene (5 bases). This CDR3 comprises 17 residues. Germline V lookup: CDR1 LNHDA, CDR2 SQIVND (reference sequence). V lost 5 bases and J 2 bases, leaving 19 bases between the germline ends. The CDR3 DNA sequence: TGTGCCAGTAGTGGATACCCTCGGGGGATCGGCAATCAGCCCCAGCATTTT. Translation: CASSGYPRGIGNQPQHF.

To note about this clone: The same CDR3 also results from other DNA sequences found in this sample. This chain uses TRBV6-1 with TRBJ2-3, with D uncertain. This CDR3 has 13 residues. V was shortened by 2 bases and J by 5 bases, with 8 bases between the two germline ends. The germline CDR1 and CDR2 sequences are MNHNS and SASEGT. The CDR3, as DNA: TGTGCCAGCAGTGAACAGAGAGGAGATACGCAGTATTTT. Its translation: CASSEQRGDTQYF.

This chain uses TRBV5-1 with TRBJ2-3; D remains unclear. In germline, CDR1 is SGHRS, CDR2 YFSETQ. Deletions cut 5 bases from V and 0 bases from J, with 13 bases between. The CDR3 sequence is 15 residues long. The DNA of the CDR3 is TGCGCCAGCAGGATAGAACTCTCCAGCACAGATACGCAGTATTTT. It yields the protein CASRIELSSTDTQYF.

This clone was counted a single time. The chain recombines TRBV6-1 with TRBJ2-2; 13 bases fit TRBD2. Germline V CDR1 and CDR2: MNHNS, SASEGT. J gave up 5 bases and V 4 bases, and 4 bases lay outside the gene matches. This CDR3 contains 16 residues. Here the CDR3 DNA reads TGTGCCAGCAGTGTACTAGCGGGGGGGCGGACCGGGGAGCTGTTTTTT. Amino acids: CASSVLAGGRTGELFF.

The J gene is TRBJ2-3, the V gene TRBV11-2, with a possible D match to TRBD2 (7 bases). Per the germline V gene, CDR1 is SGHAT and CDR2 is FQNNGV. The V gene lost 6 bases and the J gene lost 3 bases, with 25 bases spanning the gap. CDR3 length: 18 amino acids. This CDR3 is CASRLGRGGLPGTDTQYF. The CDR3 nucleotides read TGTGCCAGCAGACTGGGGAGGGGGGGCCTTCCCGGGACAGATACGCAGTATTTT.

The chain joins TRBV5-1 to TRBJ2-4, with a weak D call TRBD2 (5 bases). This CDR3 region has 13 residues. Germline V lookup: CDR1 SGHRS, CDR2 YFSETQ. V was trimmed by 8 bases and J by 0 bases, leaving 9 bases between them. DNA for the CDR3: TGCGCCAGTCCCGGGATAGCCAAAAACATTCAGTACTTC. Amino acids: CASPGIAKNIQYF.

This chain links TRBV28 with TRBJ1-3; D is ambiguous. Trimming shortened V by 6 bases and J by 4 bases, and 19 bases separated the two germline ends. The V gene's germline CDR1 is MDHEN and CDR2 SYDVKM. CDR3 length: 16 amino acids. The CDR3 here is CASRADLLGRGNTIYF. The CDR3 nucleotides are TGTGCCAGCAGGGCCGATTTGCTCGGGAGGGGAAACACCATATATTTT.